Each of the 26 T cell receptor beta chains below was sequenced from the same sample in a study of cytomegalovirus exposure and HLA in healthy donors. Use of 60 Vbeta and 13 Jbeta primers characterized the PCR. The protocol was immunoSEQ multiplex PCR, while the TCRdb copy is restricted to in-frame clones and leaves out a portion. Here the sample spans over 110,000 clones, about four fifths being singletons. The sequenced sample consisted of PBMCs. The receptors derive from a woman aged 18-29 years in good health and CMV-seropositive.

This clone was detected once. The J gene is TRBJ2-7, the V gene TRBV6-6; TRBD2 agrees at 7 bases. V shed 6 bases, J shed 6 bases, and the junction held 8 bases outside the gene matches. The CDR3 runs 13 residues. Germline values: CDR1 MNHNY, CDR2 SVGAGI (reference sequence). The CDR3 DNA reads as TGTGCCAGCAGCGGATTGGGGGGGGGCGAGCAGTACTTC. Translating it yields CASSGLGGGEQYF.

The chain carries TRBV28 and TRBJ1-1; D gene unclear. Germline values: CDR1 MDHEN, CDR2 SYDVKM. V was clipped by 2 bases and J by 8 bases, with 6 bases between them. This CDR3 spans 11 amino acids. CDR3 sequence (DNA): TGTGCCAGCAGTTTACTCCGGGAAGCTTTCTTT. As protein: CASSLLREAFF.

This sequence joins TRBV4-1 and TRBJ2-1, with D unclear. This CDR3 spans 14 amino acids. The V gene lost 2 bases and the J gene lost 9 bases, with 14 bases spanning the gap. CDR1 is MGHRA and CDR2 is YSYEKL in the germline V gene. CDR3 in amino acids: CASSQSPVPGEQFF. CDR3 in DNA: TGCGCCAGCAGCCAAAGCCCCGTTCCGGGTGAGCAGTTCTTC.

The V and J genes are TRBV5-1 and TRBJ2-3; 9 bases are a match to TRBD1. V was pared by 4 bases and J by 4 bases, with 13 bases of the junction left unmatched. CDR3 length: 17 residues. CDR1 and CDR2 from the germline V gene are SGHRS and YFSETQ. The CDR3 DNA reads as TGCGCCAGCAGCCTAATGGGAGGACAGGGGATAGCAGATACGCAGTATTTT. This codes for CASSLMGGQGIADTQYF.

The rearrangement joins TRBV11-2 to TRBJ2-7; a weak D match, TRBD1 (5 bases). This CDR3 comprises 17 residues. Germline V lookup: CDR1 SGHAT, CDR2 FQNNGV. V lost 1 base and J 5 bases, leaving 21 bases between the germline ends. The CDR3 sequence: CASSLVGSGLLPHEQYF. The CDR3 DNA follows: TGTGCCAGCAGCTTAGTTGGGTCAGGGCTCCTGCCCCACGAGCAGTACTTC.

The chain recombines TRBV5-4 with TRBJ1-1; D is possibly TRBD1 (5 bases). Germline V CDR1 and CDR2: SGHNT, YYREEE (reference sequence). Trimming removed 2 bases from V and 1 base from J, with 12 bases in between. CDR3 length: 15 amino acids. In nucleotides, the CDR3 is TGTGCCAGCAGCTTTTCAGGGTATTCGAACACTGAAGCTTTCTTT. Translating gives CASSFSGYSNTEAFF. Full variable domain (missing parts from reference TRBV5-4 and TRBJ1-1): ETGVTQSPTHLIKTRGQQVTLRCSSQSGHNTVSWYQQALGQGPQFIFQYYREEENGRGNFPPRFSGLQFPNYSSELNVNALELDDSALYLCASSFSGYSNTEAFFGQGTRLTVV.

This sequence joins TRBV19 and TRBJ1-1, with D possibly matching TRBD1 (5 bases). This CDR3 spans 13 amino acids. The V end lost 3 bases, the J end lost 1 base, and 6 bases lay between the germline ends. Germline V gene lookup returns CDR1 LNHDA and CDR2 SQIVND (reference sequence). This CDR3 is CASSITGNTEAFF. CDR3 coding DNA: TGTGCCAGTAGTATCACAGGGAACACTGAAGCTTTCTTT.

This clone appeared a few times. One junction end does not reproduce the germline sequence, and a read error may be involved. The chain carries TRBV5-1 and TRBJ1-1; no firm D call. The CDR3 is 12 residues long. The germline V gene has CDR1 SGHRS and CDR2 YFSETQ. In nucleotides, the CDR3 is TGCGCCAGCAGCTTGGGACACACGGAAGCTTTCTTT. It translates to CASSLGHTEAFF.

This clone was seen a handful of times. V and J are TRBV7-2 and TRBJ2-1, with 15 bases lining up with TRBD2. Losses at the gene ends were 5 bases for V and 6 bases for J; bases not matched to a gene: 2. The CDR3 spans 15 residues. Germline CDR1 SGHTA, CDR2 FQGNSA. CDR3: CASSRTSGGANEQFF. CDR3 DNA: TGTGCCAGCAGCCGGACTAGCGGGGGGGCCAATGAGCAGTTCTTC. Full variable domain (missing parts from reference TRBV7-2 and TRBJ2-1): GAGVSQSPSNKVTEKGKDVELRCDPISGHTALYWYRQSLGQGLEFLIYFQGNSAPDKSGLPSDRFSAERTGGSVSTLTIQRTQQEDSAVYLCASSRTSGGANEQFFGPGTRLTVL.

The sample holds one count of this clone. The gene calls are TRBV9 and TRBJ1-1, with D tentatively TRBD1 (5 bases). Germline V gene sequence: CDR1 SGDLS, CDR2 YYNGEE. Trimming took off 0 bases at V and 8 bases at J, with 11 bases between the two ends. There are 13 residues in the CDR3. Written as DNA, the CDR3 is TGTGCCAGCAGCGTAGTGGGGCGTAAGGAAGCTTTCTTT. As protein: CASSVVGRKEAFF. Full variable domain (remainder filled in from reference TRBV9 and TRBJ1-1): DSGVTQTPKHLITATGQRVTLRCSPRSGDLSVYWYQQSLDQGLQFLIQYYNGEERAKGNILERFSAQQFPDLHSELNLSSLELGDSALYFCASSVVGRKEAFFGQGTRLTVV.

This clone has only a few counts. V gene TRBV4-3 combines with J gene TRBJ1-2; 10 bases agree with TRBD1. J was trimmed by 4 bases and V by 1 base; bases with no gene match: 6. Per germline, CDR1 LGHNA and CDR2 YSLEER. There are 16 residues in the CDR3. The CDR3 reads CASSQAGTGATYGYTF. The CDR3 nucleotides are TGCGCCAGCAGCCAAGCCGGGACAGGGGCGACCTATGGCTACACCTTC.

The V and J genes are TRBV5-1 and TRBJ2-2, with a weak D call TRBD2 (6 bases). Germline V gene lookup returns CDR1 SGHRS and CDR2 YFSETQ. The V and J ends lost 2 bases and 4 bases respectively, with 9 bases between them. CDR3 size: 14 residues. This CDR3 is CASSLTGGTGELFF. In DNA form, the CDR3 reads TGCGCCAGCAGCTTAACCGGGGGCACCGGGGAGCTGTTTTTT.

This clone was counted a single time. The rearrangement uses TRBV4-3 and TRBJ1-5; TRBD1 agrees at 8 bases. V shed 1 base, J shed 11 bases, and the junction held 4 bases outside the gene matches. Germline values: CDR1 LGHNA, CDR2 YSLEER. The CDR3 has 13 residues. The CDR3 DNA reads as TGCGCCAGCAGCCAAGGACAGGGGAGGGCCCAGCATTTT. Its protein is CASSQGQGRAQHF.

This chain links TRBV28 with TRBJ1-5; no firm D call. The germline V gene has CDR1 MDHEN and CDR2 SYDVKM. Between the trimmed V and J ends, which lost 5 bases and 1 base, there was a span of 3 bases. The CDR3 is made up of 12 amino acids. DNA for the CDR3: TGTGCCAGCAGTGTAAGCAATCAGCCCCAGCATTTT. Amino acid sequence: CASSVSNQPQHF.

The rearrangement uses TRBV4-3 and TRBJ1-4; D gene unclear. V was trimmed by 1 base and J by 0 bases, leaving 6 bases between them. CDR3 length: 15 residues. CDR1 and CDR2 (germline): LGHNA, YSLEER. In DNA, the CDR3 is TGCGCCAGCAGCCAAGTTTCTGCAACTAATGAAAAACTGTTTTTT. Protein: CASSQVSATNEKLFF.

The CDR3 DNA reads as TGTGCCAGTAGGCTGAGAGCAGCGAATTCACCCCTCCACTTT. Translation gives CASRLRAANSPLHF. The V and J genes are TRBV19 and TRBJ1-6; D ambiguous. The CDR3 runs 14 residues. Trimming pared 6 bases from V and 7 bases from J, leaving 13 bases between. Germline V gene sequence: CDR1 LNHDA, CDR2 SQIVND (reference sequence).

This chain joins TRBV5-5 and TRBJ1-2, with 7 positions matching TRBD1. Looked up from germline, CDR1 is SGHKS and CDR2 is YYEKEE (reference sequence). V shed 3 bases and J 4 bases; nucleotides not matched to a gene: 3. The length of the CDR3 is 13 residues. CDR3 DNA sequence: TGTGCCAGCAGCTCCGGGACAGCCTATGGCTACACCTTC. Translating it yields CASSSGTAYGYTF.

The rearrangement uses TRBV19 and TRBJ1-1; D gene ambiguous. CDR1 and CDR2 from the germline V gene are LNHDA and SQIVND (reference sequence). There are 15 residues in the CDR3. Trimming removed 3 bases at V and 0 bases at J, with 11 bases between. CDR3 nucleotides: TGTGCCAGTAGTATTGGTCGGAGTATGAACACTGAAGCTTTCTTT. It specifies CASSIGRSMNTEAFF.

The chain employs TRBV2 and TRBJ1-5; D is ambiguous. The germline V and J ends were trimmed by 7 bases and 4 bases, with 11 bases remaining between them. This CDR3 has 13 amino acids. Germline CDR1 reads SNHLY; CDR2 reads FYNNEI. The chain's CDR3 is CASTPDTNQPQHF. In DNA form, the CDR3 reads TGTGCCAGCACTCCAGACACAAATCAGCCCCAGCATTTT. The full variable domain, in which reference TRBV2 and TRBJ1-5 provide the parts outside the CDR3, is EPEVTQTPSHQVTQMGQEVILRCVPISNHLYFYWYRQILGQKVEFLVSFYNNEISEKSEIFDDQFSVERPDGSNFTLKIRSTKLEDSAMYFCASTPDTNQPQHFGDGTRLSIL.

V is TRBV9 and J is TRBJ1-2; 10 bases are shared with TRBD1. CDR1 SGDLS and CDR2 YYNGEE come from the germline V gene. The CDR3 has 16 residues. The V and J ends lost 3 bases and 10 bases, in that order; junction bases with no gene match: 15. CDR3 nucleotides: TGTGCCAGCAGCGGATACGGGCGGGGGACAGGGGATGACTACACCTTC. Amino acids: CASSGYGRGTGDDYTF.

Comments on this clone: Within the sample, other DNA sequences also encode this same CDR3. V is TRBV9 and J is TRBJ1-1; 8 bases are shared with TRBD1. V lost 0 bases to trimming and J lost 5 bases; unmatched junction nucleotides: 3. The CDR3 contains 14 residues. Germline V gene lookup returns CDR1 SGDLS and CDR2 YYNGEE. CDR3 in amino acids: CASSVGQGATEAFF. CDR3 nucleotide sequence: TGTGCCAGCAGCGTAGGGCAGGGGGCGACTGAAGCTTTCTTT.

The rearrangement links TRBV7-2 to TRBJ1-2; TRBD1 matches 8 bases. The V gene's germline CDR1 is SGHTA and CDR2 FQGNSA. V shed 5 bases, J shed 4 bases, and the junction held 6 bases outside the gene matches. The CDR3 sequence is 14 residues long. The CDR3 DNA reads TGTGCCAGCAGCGCCGCGGGACAGGTCTATGGCTACACCTTC. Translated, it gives CASSAAGQVYGYTF.

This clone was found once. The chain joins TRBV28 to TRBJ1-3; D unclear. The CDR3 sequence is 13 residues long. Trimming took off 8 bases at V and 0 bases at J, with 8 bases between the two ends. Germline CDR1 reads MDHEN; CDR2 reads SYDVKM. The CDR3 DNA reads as TGTGCCAGCGGAGCGGACTCTGGAAACACCATATATTTT. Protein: CASGADSGNTIYF.

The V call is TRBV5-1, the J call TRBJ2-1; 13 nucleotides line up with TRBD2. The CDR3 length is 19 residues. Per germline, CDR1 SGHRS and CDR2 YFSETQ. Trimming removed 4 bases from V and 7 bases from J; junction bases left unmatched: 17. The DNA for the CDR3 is TGCGCCAGCAGCCCACTAGCGGGGGGGACTCTACGTAGAGGAAATGAGCAGTTCTTC. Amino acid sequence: CASSPLAGGTLRRGNEQFF.

CDR3: CASSILSSEQYF. For the CDR3, the DNA is TGTGCCAGCAGCATTCTTAGCAGCGAGCAGTACTTC. The V and J genes are TRBV2 and TRBJ2-7, with D unresolved. This CDR3 is 12 amino acids long. Germline V gene data show CDR1 as SNHLY and CDR2 as FYNNEI. Trimming stripped 6 bases from V and 6 bases from J, with 12 bases between.

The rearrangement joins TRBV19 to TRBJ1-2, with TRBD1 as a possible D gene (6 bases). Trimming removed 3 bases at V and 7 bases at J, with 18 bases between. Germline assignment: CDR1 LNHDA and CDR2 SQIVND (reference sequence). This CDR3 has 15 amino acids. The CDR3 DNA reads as TGTGCCAGTAGTATTCCCGACAGGATCCGACTTGGCTACACCTTC. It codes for CASSIPDRIRLGYTF.